Here is one T cell receptor beta chain with its context. Its target is not known. These data are taken from a study of cytomegalovirus exposure and HLA in healthy donors. Measured with immunoSEQ multiplex PCR; TCRdb has only the in-frame clones, and not every one. This table holds 120,000 or so clones, 88% found once. This CDR3 spans 16 amino acids. Germline V gene lookup returns CDR1 SGDLS and CDR2 YYNGEE. The germline V and J ends were trimmed by 0 bases and 5 bases, with 14 bases remaining between them. Findings of the study overall: Testing in vitro showed three CMV-associated chains specific for CMV antigens.

Material for sequencing was PBMCs. This clonotype was sampled from a man younger than 30 in good health and CMV-seronegative. The chain employs TRBV9 and TRBJ1-4; D is ambiguous. This CDR3 reads CASSVASGTRNEKLFF. CDR3 bases: TGTGCCAGCAGCGTAGCCTCTGGTACACGCAATGAAAAACTGTTTTTT.